These T cell receptor beta chains were read from a single sample in a study of blood T cell repertoires in COVID-19. TCRdb's copy holds only in-frame clones and misses some; the assay was immunoSEQ multiplex PCR. In the table there are 150,000 to 200,000 clones, about nine tenths of which are singletons. The sequenced sample was peripheral blood. These receptors originate from a man in his 70s with active or convalescent COVID-19. The conserved cysteine and the conserved F or W are not part of the CDR3 here. The size field is filled for only some rows; it gives once, few, many or a size class.

j_call	v_call	clone_size	cdr3_aa
TRBJ1-2	TRBV14	-	ASSTGAYGYT
TRBJ2-7	TRBV30	-	AWNRGNYNEQY
TRBJ2-1	TRBV4-1	-	ASSQPGQGANEQF
TRBJ2-1	TRBV5-6	-	ASSFSSTTYNEQF
TRBJ2-7	TRBV6-2/TRBV6-3	-	ASSPQGASRQY
TRBJ2-7	TRBV18	-	ASSPQGPYEQY
TRBJ2-7	TRBV9	-	ASSVRADSSYEQY
TRBJ2-5	TRBV11-2	-	ASSPSRGETQY
TRBJ2-3	TRBV5-4	-	ASSPRLAGVGDTQY
TRBJ2-7	TRBV6-2/TRBV6-3	-	ASSYGTFYEQY
TRBJ1-1	TRBV16	-	ASSHKPGQGNTEAF
TRBJ2-2	TRBV14	-	ASSDWLAGTGELF
TRBJ2-5	TRBV6-5	-	ASSTYSGGQETQY
TRBJ2-5	TRBV5-1	-	ASSFQGSRETQY
TRBJ1-4	TRBV30	-	AWSIQGANEKLF
TRBJ1-1	TRBV3-1/TRBV3-2	-	ASSQSGRRTEAF
TRBJ2-1	TRBV10-3	-	AISELGPGSSYNEQF
TRBJ2-7	TRBV5-4	-	ASSLDGGGIHEQY
TRBJ2-7	TRBV6-6	-	ASSDGVAYEQY
TRBJ1-4	TRBV30	-	AWNPGQGSEKLF
TRBJ2-1	TRBV4-3	-	ASSQERGREGINEQF
TRBJ1-6	TRBV27	once	ASSSRQRSPLH
TRBJ1-5	TRBV30	-	AWSVLANNQPQH
TRBJ1-5	TRBV28	-	ASSLSGNQPQH
TRBJ2-7	TRBV5-1	-	ASSLLGQGNEQY
TRBJ2-3	TRBV5-6	-	ASSSTGIGTDTQY
TRBJ2-2	TRBV29-1	-	SARTGGFAGELF
TRBJ2-7	TRBV10-1	-	ASSGDRGLTYEQY
TRBJ1-4	TRBV4-1	-	ASSKGQGVNEKLF
TRBJ2-3	TRBV10-2	-	ASSESPTSTDTQY
TRBJ2-3	TRBV6-5	-	ASSRTGGLDTQY
TRBJ1-4	TRBV6-6	few	ASSLGQTHEKLF
TRBJ2-7	TRBV28	once	ASSSPGVLEEQY
TRBJ1-2	TRBV29-1	few	SVTGTGGYGYT
TRBJ2-2	TRBV5-6	-	ASSSGAGVTGELF
TRBJ1-1	TRBV10-2	-	ASSDTTGNTEAF
TRBJ2-3	TRBV5-1	once	ASSLRQGRTDTQY
TRBJ2-5	TRBV7-6	-	ASSLEGSGVGETQY
TRBJ1-6	TRBV10-2	-	ASSDTRSPLH
TRBJ1-2	TRBV5-1	-	ASSSFGADYGYT
TRBJ2-7	TRBV19	-	ASSIDLSAGKSYEQY
TRBJ2-3	TRBV19	few	ASSPDRSRGNTQY
TRBJ1-2	TRBV28	-	ASSGLAGGELYGYT
TRBJ2-7	TRBV4-3	-	ASSLLGGGGYEQY
TRBJ2-1	TRBV5-1	-	ASSGTGAVFSNEQF
TRBJ2-5	TRBV28	-	ASSYRPGQQETQY
TRBJ1-5	TRBV18	few	ASSEDIDQPQH
TRBJ2-2	TRBV6-4	-	ASSDSSGTEYNTGELF